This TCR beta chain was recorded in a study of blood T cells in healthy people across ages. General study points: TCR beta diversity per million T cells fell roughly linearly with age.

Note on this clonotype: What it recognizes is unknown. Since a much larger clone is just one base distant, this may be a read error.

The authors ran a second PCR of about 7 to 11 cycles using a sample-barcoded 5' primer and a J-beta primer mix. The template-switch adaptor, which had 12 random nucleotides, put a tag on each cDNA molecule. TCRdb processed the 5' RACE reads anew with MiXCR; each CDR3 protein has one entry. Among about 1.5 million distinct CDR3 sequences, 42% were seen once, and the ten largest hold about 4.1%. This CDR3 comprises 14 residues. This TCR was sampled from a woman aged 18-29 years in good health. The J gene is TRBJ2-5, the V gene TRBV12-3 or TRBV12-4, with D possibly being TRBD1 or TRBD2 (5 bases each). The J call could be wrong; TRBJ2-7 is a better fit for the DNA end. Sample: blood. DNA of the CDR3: TGTGACAGCTCTCTCGGGCAGACGAGGGGCGAGCAGTACTTC. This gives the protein CDSSLGQTRGEQYF.